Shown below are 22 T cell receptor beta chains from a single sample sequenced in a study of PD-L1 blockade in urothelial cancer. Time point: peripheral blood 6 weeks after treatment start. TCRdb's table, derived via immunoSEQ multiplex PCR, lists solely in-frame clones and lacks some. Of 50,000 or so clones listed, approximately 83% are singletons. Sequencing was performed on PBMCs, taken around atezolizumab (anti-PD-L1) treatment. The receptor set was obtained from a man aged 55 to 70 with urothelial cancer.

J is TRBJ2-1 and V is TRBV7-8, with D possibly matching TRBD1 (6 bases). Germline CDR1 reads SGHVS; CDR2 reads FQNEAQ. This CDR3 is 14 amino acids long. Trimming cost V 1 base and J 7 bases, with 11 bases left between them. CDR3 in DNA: TGTGCCAGCAGCTTAGTTCCAGGGGTTAATGAGCAGTTCTTC. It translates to CASSLVPGVNEQFF.

CDR3 region: CASSFDLAGVQYF. Written as DNA, the CDR3 is TGTGCCAGCAGCTTTGACCTAGCGGGGGTCCAGTACTTC. The V and J genes are TRBV5-5 and TRBJ2-5; 10 bases fit TRBD2. CDR1 and CDR2 from the germline V gene are SGHKS and YYEKEE (reference sequence). Trimming cost V 2 bases and J 10 bases; bases outside gene matches: 5. The CDR3 runs 13 residues.

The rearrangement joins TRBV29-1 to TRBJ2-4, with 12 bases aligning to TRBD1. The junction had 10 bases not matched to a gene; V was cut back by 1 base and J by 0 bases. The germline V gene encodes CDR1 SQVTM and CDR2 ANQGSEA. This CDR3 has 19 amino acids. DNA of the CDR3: TGCAGCGTTGAAGGAGGAGGGGACAGGGGGCTATTAGCCAAAAACATTCAGTACTTC. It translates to CSVEGGGDRGLLAKNIQYF.

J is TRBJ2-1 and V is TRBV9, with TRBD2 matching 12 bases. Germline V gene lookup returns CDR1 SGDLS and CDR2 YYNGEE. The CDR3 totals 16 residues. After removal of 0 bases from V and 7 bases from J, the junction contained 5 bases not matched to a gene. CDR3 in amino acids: CASSVVELAGGNEQFF. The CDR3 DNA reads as TGTGCCAGCAGCGTAGTCGAACTAGCGGGAGGAAATGAGCAGTTCTTC.

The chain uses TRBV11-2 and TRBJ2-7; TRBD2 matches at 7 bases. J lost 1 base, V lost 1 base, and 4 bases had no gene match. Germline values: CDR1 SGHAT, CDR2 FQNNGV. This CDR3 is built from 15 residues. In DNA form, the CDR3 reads TGTGCCAGCAGCTTAGGCGGGGGAGAATCCTACGAGCAGTACTTC. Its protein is CASSLGGGESYEQYF.

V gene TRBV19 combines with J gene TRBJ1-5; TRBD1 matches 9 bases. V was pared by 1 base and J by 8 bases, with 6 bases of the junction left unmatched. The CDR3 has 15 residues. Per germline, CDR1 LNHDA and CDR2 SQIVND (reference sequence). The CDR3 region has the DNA TGTGCCAGTAGTATAGTCGGACAGGGGCGGAAGCCCCAGCATTTT. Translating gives CASSIVGQGRKPQHF.

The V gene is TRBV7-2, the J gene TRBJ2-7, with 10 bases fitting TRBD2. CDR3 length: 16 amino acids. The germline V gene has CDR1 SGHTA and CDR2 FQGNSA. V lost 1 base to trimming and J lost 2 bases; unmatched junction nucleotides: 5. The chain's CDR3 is CASSLGPAGGAYEQYF. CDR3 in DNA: TGTGCCAGCAGCTTAGGCCCAGCGGGGGGGGCCTACGAGCAGTACTTC.

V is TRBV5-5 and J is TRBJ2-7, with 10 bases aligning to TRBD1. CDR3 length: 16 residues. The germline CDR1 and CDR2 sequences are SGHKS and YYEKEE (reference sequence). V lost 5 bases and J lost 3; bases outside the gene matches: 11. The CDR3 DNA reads TGTGCCAGCAGTGGGGCCGGGACAGGGGCTTTCTACGAGCAGTACTTC. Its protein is CASSGAGTGAFYEQYF.

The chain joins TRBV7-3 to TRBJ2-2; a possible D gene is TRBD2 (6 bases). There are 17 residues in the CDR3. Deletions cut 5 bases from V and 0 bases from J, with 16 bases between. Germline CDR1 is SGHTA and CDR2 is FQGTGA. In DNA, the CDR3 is TGTGCCAGCAGCCTGGGACTGACTATCGCGAACACCGGGGAGCTGTTTTTT. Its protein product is CASSLGLTIANTGELFF.

CDR3 region: CASSPTGGTDTQYF. CDR3 DNA sequence: TGTGCCAGCAGCCCGACAGGGGGCACAGATACGCAGTATTTT. V and J are TRBV5-6 and TRBJ2-3, with 8 bases aligning to TRBD1. CDR1 is SGHDT and CDR2 is YYEEEE in the germline V gene. There are 14 residues in the CDR3. Trimming took 4 bases from V and 1 from J; bases not matched to a gene: 2.

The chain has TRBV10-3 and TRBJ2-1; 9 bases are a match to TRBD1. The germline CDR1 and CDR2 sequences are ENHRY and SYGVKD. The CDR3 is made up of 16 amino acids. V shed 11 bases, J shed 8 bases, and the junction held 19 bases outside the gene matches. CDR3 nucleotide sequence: TGTGCCTCTTCCGCAGGCGGGGGACAGGGAAGTTATGAGCAGTTCTTC. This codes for CASSAGGGQGSYEQFF.

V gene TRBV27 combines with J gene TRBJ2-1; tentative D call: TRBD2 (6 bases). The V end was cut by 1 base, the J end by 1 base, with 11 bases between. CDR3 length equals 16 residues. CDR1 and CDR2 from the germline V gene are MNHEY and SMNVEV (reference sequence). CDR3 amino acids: CASSLLTGVSYNEQFF. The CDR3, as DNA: TGTGCCAGCAGTTTATTGACGGGGGTTTCCTACAATGAGCAGTTCTTC.

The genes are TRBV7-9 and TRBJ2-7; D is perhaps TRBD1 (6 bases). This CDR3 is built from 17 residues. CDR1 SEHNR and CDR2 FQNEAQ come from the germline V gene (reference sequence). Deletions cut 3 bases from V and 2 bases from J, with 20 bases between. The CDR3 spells CASSFPTSTGQAYEQYF. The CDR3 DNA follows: TGTGCCAGCAGCTTCCCCACTAGTACGGGACAAGCCTACGAGCAGTACTTC. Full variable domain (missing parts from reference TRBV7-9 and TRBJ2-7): DTGVSQNPRHKITKRGQNVTFRCDPISEHNRLYWYRQTLGQGPEFLTYFQNEAQLEKSRLLSDRFSAERPKGSFSTLEIQRTEQGDSAMYLCASSFPTSTGQAYEQYFGPGTRLTVT.

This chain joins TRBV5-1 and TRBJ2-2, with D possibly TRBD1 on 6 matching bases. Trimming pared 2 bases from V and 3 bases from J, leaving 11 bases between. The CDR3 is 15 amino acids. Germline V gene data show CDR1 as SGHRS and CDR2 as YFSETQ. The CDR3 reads CASSLSGVDTGELFF. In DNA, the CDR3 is TGCGCCAGCAGCTTATCAGGGGTCGACACCGGGGAGCTGTTTTTT.

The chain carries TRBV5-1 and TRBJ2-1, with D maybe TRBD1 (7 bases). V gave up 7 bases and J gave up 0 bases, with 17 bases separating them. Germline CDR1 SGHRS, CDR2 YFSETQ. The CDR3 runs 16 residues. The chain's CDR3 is CASSPAGGNSYNEQFF. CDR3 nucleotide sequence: TGCGCCAGCTCCCCAGCAGGGGGGAACTCCTACAATGAGCAGTTCTTC.

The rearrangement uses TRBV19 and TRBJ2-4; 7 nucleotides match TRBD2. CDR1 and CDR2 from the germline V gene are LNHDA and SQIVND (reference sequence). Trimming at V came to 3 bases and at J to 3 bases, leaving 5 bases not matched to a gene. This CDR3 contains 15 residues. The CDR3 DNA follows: TGTGCCAGTAGTATGTGGGGGGGAGGCAAAAACATTCAGTACTTC. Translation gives CASSMWGGGKNIQYF.

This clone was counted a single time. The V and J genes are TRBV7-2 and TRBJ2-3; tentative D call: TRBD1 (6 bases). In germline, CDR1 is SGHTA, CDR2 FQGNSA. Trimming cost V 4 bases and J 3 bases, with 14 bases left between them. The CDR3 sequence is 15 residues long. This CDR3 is CASSSQGYLTDTQYF. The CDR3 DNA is TGTGCCAGCAGCTCGCAGGGGTATTTGACAGATACGCAGTATTTT.

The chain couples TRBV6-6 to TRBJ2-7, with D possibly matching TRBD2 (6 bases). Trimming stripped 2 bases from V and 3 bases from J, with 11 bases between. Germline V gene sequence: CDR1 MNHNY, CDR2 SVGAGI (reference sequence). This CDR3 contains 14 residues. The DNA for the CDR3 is TGTGCCAGCAGTTACGGATCGGAGGGCTACGAGCAGTACTTC. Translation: CASSYGSEGYEQYF.

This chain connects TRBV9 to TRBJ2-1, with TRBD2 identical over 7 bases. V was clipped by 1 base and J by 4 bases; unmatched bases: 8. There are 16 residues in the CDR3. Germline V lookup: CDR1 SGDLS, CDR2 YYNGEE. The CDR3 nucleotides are TGTGCCAGCAGCGTACAAGCGGGGCGACTTTACAATGAGCAGTTCTTC. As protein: CASSVQAGRLYNEQFF. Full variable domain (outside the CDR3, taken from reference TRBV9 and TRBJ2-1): DSGVTQTPKHLITATGQRVTLRCSPRSGDLSVYWYQQSLDQGLQFLIQYYNGEERAKGNILERFSAQQFPDLHSELNLSSLELGDSALYFCASSVQAGRLYNEQFFGPGTRLTVL.

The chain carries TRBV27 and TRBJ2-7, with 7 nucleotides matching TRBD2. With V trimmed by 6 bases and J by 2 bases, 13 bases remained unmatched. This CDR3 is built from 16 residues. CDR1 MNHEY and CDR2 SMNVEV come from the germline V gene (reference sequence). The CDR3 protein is CASRSRLAPSTYEQYF. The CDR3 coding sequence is TGTGCCAGCAGATCGCGACTAGCCCCGTCCACCTACGAGCAGTACTTC.

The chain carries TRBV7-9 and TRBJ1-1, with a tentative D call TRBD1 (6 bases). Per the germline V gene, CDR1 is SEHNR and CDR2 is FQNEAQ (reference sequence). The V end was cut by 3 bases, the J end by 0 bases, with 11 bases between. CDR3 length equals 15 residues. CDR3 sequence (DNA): TGTGCCAGCAGCTTCTATACAGGGCTGAACACTGAAGCTTTCTTT. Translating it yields CASSFYTGLNTEAFF.

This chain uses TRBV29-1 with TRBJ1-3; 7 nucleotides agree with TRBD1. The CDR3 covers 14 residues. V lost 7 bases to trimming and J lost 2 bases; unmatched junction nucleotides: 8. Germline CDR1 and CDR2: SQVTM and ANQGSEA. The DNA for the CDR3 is TGCAGCGCCCGCGCCACAGGGGCTGGAAACACCATATATTTT. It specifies CSARATGAGNTIYF.